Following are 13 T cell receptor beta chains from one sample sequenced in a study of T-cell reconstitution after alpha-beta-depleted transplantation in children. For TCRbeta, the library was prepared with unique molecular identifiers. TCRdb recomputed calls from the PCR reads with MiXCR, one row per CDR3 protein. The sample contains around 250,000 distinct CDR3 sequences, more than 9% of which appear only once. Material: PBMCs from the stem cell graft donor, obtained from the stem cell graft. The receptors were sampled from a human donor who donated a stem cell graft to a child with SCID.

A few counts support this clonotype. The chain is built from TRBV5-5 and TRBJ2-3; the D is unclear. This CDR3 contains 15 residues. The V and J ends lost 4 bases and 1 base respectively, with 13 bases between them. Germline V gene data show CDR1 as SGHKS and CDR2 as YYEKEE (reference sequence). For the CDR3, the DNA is TGTGCCAGCAGCACCGGGCCCCAAGGCACAGATACGCAGTATTTT. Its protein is CASSTGPQGTDTQYF.

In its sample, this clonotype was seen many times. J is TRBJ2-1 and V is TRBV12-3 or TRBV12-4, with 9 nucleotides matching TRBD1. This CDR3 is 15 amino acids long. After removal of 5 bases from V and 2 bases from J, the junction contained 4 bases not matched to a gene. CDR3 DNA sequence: TGTGCCAGCAGTGCCACAGGGGGCGCCTACAATGAGCAGTTCTTC. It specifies CASSATGGAYNEQFF.

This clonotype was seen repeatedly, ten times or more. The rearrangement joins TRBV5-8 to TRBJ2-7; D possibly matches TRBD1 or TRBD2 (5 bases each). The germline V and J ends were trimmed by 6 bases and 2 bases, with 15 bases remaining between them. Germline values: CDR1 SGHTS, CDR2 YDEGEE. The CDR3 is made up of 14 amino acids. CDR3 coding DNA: TGTGCCAGCATCCAGCCAGGGACCACCTACGAGCAGTACTTC. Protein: CASIQPGTTYEQYF.

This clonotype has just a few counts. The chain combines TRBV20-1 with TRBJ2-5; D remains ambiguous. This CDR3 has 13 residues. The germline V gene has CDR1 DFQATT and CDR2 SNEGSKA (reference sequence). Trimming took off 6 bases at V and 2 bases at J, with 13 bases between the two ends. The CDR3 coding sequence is TGCAGTGCCCCCTGGAATGATCAAGAGACCCAGTACTTC. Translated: CSAPWNDQETQYF.

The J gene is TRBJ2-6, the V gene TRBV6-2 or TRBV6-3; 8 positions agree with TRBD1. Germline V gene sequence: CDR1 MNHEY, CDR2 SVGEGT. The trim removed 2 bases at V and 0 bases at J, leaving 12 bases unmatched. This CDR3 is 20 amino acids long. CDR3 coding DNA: TGTGCCAGCAGTTACGATACTTATGGGACAGGAGTCTCTGGGGCCAACGTCCTGACTTTC. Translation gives CASSYDTYGTGVSGANVLTF.

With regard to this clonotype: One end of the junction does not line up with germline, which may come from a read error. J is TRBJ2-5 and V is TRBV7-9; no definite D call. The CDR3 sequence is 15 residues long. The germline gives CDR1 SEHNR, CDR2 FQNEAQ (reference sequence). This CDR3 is CAISPGLLCGETQYF. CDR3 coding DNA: TGTGCCATCAGCCCCGGGCTCCTGTGTGGAGAGACCCAGTACTTC.

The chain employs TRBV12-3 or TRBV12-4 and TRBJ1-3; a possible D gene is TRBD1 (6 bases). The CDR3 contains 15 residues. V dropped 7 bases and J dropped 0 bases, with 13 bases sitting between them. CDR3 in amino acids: CASIKPGHSGNTIYF. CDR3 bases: TGTGCCAGCATAAAACCGGGACACTCTGGAAACACCATATATTTT.

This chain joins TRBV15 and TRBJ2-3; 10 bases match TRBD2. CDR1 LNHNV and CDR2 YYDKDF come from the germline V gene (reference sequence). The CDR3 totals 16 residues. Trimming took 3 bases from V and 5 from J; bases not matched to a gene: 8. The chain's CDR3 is CATSRDSGGLLDTQYF. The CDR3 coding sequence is TGTGCCACCAGCAGGGATAGCGGGGGGCTGCTAGATACGCAGTATTTT.

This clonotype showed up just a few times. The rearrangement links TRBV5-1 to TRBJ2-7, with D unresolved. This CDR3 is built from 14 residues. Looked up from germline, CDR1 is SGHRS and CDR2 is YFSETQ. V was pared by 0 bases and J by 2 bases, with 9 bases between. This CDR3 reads CASSLGQEPYEQYF. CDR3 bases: TGCGCCAGCAGCTTGGGTCAGGAGCCCTACGAGCAGTACTTC.

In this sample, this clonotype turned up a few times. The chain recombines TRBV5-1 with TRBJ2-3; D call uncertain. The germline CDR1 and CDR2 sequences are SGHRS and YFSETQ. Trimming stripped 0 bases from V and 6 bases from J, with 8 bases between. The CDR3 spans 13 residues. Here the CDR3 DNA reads TGCGCCAGCAGCTTGGCCCCAGCGGATACGCAGTATTTT. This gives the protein CASSLAPADTQYF.

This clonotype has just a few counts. CDR3 residues: CASSFPGTTNTEAFF. The CDR3 DNA is TGTGCCAGCAGCTTCCCCGGGACAACGAACACTGAAGCTTTCTTT. This chain joins TRBV7-8 and TRBJ1-1; D is possibly TRBD1 (6 bases). The germline V gene encodes CDR1 SGHVS and CDR2 FQNEAQ. V was clipped by 3 bases and J by 1 base, with 12 bases between them. This CDR3 comprises 15 residues.

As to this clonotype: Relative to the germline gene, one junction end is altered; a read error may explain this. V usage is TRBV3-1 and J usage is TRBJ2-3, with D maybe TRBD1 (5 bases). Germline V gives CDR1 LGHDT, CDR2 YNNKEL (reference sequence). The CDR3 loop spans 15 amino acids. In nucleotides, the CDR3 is TGTGCCAGCTGCCAAGTGGGGCCTTGGACAGATACGCAGTATTTT. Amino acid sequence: CASCQVGPWTDTQYF.

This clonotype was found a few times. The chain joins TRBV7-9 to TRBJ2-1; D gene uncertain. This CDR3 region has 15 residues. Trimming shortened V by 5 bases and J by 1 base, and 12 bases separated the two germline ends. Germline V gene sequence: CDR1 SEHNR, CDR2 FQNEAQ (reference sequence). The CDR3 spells CASSRSLNSYNEQFF. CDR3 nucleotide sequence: TGTGCCAGCAGCCGTTCGCTCAATTCCTACAATGAGCAGTTCTTC.